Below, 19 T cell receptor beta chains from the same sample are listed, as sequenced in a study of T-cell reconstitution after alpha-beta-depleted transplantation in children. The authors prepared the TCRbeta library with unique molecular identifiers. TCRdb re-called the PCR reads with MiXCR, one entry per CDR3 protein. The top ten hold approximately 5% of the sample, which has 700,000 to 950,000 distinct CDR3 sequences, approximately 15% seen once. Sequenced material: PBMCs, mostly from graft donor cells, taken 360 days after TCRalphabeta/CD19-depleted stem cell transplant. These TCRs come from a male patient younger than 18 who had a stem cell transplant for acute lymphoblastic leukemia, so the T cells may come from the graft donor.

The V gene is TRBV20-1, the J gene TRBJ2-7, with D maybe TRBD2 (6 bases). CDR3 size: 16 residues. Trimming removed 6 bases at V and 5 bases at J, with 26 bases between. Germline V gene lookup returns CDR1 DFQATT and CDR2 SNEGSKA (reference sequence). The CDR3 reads CSAPVLLAGWVDEQYF. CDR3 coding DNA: TGCAGTGCCCCCGTCTTACTCGCGGGATGGGTGGACGAGCAGTACTTC.

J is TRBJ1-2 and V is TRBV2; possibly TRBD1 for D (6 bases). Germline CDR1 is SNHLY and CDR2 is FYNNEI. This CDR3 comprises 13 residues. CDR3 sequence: CVTLGQNNYGYTF. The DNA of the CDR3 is TGTGTTACCCTCGGACAGAACAACTATGGCTACACCTTC.

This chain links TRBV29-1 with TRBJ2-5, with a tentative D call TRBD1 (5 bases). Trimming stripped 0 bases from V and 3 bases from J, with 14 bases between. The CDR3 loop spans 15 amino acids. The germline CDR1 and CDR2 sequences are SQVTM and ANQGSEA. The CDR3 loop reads CSVEDMARGKETQYF. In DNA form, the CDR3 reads TGCAGCGTTGAAGATATGGCTAGGGGTAAAGAGACCCAGTACTTC.

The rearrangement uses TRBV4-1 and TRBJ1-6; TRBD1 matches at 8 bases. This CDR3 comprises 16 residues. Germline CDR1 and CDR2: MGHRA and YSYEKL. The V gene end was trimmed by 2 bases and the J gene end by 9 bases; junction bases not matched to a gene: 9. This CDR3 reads CASSQFTGGVPSPLHF. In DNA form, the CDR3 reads TGCGCCAGCAGCCAATTTACAGGGGGGGTCCCTTCACCCCTCCACTTT.

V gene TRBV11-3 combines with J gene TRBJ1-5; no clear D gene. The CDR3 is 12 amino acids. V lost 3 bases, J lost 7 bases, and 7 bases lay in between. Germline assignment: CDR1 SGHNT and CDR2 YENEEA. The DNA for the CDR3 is TGTGCCAGCAGCTTTCATCGGCAGCCCCAGCATTTT. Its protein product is CASSFHRQPQHF.

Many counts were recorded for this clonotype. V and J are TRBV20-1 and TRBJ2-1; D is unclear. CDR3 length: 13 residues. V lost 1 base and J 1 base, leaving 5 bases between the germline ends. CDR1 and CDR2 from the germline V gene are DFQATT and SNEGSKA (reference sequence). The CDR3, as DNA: TGCAGTGCTAGAGGGCCTTCCTACAATGAGCAGTTCTTC. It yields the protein CSARGPSYNEQFF.

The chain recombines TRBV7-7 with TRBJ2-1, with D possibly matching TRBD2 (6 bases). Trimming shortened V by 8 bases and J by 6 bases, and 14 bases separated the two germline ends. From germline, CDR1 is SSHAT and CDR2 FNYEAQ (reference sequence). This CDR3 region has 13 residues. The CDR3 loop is CASGTGVANEQFF. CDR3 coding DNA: TGTGCCAGCGGAACGGGAGTCGCCAATGAGCAGTTCTTC.

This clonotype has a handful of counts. The CDR3 DNA reads as TGTGCCAGCAGCTTCCCGGGGGGAGAGTCCGAGCAGTACTTC. Amino acids: CASSFPGGESEQYF. This chain joins TRBV7-9 and TRBJ2-7, with 7 bases lining up with TRBD2. The V and J ends lost 3 bases and 6 bases, in that order; junction bases with no gene match: 8. This CDR3 has 14 amino acids. In germline, CDR1 is SEHNR, CDR2 FQNEAQ (reference sequence).

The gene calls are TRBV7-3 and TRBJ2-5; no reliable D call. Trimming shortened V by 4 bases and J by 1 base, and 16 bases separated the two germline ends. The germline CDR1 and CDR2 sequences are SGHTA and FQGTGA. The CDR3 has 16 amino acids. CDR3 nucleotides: TGTGCCAGCAGCTCTGGCCGGGCCAATGTCCAAGAGACCCAGTACTTC. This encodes CASSSGRANVQETQYF.

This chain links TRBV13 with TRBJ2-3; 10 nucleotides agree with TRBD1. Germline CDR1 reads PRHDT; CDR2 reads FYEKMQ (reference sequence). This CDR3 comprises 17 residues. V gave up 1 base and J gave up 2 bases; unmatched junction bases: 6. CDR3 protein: CASSLAEDRGDTDTQYF. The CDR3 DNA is TGTGCCAGCAGCTTAGCAGAGGACAGGGGGGACACAGATACGCAGTATTTT.

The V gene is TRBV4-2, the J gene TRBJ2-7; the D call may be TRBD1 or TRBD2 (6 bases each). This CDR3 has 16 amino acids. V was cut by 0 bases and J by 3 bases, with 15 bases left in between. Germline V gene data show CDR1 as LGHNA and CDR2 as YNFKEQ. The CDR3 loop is CASSQDEGGQLYEQYF. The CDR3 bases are TGTGCCAGCAGCCAAGATGAGGGGGGCCAACTCTACGAGCAGTACTTC.

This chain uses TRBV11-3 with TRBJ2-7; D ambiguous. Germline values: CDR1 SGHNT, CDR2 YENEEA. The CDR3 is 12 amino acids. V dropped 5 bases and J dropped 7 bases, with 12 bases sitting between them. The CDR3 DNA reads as TGTGCCAGCAGCAAGGGTCCCCAGGAGCAGTACTTC. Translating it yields CASSKGPQEQYF. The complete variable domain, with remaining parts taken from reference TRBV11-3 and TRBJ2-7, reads EAGVVQSPRYKIIEKKQPVAFWCNPISGHNTLYWYLQNLGQGPELLIRYENEEAVDDSQLPKDRFSAERLKGVDSTLKIQPAELGDSAVYLCASSKGPQEQYFGPGTRLTVT.

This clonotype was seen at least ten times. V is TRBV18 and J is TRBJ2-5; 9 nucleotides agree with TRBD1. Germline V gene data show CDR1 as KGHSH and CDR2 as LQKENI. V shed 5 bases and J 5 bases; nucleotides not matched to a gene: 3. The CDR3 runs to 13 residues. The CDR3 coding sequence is TGTGCCAGCTCAACAGGGGGCCGGGAGACCCAGTACTTC. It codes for CASSTGGRETQYF. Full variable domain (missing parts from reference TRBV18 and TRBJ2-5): NAGVMQNPRHLVRRRGQEARLRCSPMKGHSHVYWYRQLPEEGLKFMVYLQKENIIDESGMPKERFSAEFPKEGPSILRIQQVVRGDSAAYFCASSTGGRETQYFGPGTRLLVL.

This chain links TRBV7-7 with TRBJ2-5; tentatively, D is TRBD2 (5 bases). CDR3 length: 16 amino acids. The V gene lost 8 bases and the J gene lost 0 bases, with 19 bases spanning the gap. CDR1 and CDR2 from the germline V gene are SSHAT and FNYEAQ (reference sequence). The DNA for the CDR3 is TGTGCCAGCGGTCCACTATCCGGGAACAACCAAGAGACCCAGTACTTC. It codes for CASGPLSGNNQETQYF.

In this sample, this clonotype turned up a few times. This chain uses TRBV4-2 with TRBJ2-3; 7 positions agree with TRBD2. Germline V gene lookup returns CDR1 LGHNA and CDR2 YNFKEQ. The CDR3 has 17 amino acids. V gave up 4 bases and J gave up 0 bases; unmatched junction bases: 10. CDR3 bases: TGTGCCAGCAGCCGCCGCGAAAGTAGCGGGAGCACAGATACGCAGTATTTT. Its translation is CASSRRESSGSTDTQYF.

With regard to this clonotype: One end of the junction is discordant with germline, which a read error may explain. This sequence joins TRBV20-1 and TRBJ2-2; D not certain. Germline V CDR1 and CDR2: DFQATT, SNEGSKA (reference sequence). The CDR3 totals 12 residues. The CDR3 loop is CSAKGPTRELFF. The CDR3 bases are TGCAGTGCTAAGGGCCCCACCCGGGAGCTGTTTTTT.

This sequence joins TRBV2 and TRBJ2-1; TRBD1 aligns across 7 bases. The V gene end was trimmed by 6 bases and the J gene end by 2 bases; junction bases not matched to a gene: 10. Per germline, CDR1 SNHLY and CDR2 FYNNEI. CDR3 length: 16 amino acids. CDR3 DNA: TGTGCCAGCAGGGGGACAGAGGGGCAGGCCTACAATGAGCAGTTCTTC. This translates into CASRGTEGQAYNEQFF.

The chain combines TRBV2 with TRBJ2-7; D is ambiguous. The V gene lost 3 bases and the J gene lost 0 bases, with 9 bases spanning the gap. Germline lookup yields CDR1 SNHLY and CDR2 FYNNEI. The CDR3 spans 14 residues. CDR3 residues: CASSDARSSYEQYF. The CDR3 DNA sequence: TGTGCCAGCAGTGATGCCAGGAGCTCCTACGAGCAGTACTTC.

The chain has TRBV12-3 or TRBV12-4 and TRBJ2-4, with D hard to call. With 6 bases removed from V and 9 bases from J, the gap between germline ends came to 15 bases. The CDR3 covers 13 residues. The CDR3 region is CASSPQRLAIQYF. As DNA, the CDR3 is TGTGCCAGCAGCCCCCAAAGGCTTGCCATTCAGTACTTC.